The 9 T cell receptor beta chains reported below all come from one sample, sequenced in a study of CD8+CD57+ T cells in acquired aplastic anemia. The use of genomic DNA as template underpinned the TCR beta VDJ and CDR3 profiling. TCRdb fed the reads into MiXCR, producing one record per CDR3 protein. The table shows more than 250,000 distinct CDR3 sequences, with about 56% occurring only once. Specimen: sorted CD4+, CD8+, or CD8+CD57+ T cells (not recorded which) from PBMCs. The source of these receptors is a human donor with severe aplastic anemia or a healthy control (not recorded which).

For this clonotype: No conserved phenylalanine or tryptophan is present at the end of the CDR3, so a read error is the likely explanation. DNA of the CDR3: TGTGCCAGTAACGACAGGGCGCTGACAGCTTTCTGT. It translates to CASNDRALTAFC. The chain joins TRBV19 to TRBJ1-1, with 7 bases matching TRBD1. CDR1 and CDR2 from the germline V gene are LNHDA and SQIVND (reference sequence). The V gene end was trimmed by 7 bases and the J gene end by 10 bases; junction bases not matched to a gene: 9. The CDR3 runs 12 residues.

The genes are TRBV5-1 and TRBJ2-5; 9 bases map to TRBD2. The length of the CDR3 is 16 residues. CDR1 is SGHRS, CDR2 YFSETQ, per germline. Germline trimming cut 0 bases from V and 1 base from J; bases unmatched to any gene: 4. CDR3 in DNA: TGCGCCAGCAGCTTGGTTAGCGGGAGTCGCCAAGAGACCCAGTACTTC. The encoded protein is CASSLVSGSRQETQYF.

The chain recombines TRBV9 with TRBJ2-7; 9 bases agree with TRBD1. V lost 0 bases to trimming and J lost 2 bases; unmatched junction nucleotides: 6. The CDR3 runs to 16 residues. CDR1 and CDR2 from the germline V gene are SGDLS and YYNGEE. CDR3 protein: CASSVDTGTGTYEQYF. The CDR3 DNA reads TGTGCCAGCAGCGTAGATACCGGGACAGGGACCTACGAGCAGTACTTC. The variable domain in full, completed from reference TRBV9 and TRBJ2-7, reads DSGVTQTPKHLITATGQRVTLRCSPRSGDLSVYWYQQSLDQGLQFLIQYYNGEERAKGNILERFSAQQFPDLHSELNLSSLELGDSALYFCASSVDTGTGTYEQYFGPGTRLTVT.

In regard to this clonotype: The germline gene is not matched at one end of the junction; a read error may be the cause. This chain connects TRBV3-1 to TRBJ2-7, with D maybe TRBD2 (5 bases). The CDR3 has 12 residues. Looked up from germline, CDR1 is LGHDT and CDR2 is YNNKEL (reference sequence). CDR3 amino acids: CASSFNSRERYF. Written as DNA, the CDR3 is TGTGCCAGCAGCTTCAACAGTAGGGAGCGGTACTTC.

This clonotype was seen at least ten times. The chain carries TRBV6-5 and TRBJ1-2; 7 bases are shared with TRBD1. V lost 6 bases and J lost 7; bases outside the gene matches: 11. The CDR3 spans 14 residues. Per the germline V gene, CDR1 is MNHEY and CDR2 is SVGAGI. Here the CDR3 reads CASSRQGPLGGYTF. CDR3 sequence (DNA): TGTGCCAGCAGCCGACAGGGCCCCTTAGGTGGCTACACCTTC.

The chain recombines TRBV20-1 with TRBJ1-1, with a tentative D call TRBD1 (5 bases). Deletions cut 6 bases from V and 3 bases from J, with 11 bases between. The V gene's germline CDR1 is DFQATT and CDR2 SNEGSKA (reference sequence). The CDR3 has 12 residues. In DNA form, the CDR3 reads TGCAGTGCAGCCGGGGGTTACACTGAAGCTTTCTTT. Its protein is CSAAGGYTEAFF.

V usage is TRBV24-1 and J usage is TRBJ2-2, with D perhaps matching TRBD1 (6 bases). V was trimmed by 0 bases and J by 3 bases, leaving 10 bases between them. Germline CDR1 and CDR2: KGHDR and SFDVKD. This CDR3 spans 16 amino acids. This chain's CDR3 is CATSDLQGSYTGELFF. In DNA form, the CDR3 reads TGTGCCACCAGTGATTTGCAGGGGTCCTACACCGGGGAGCTGTTTTTT.

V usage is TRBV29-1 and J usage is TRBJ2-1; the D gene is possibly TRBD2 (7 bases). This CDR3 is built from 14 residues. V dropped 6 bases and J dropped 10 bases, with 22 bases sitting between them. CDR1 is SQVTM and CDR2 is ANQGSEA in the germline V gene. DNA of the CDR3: TGCAGCGTAGACGTCGGGGGGCAGGCTCTGGAGCAGTTCTTC. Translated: CSVDVGGQALEQFF.

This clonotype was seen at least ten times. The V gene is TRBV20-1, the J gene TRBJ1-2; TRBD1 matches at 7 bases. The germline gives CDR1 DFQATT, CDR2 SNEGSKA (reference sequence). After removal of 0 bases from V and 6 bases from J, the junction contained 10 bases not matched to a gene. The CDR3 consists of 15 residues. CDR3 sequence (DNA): TGCAGTGCTAGAGATCGGATGACAGGGTCCCATGGCTACACCTTC. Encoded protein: CSARDRMTGSHGYTF.